The TCR beta chain under discussion was sequenced for a study of T cell repertoires in cytomegalovirus infection. Study-level information: CMV epitopes, recently identified HLA-C-restricted and well-studied HLA-B-restricted, were used. In public TCR beta signatures, there were indications of both CMV infection and matching HLA type.

There are 14 residues in the CDR3. V was shortened by 1 base and J by 7 bases, with 11 bases between the two germline ends. Germline CDR1 is MGHDK and CDR2 is SYGVNS. TCRdb reprocessed the reads via MiXCR and lists one record per CDR3 protein. The table shows approximately 220,000 distinct CDR3 sequences, with 30% to 45% occurring only once. Note on this clonotype: The antigen is undetermined.

Sequenced here: CD8+ T cells from cultured PBMCs, sampled from culture after CMV antigen stimulation. This chain connects TRBV25-1 to TRBJ2-1; D is perhaps TRBD2 (5 bases). The source is a human donor in good health (CMV status not recorded). Some clones in this sample may be carry-over from other donors' samples. Here the CDR3 DNA reads TGTGCCAGCAGTGAATGGGGTTCGGGGAATGAGCAGTTCTTC. It yields the protein CASSEWGSGNEQFF.